This T cell receptor (beta chain) came from a study of cytomegalovirus exposure and HLA in healthy donors. Study results and limitations: The investigators catalogued 164 TCR beta chains as cytomegalovirus-associated. Reports credit the classifier with highly specific, highly sensitive diagnosis of cytomegalovirus status.

Though probably carrying unrecorded immune exposures, donors were nominally healthy at sampling. Germline CDR1 is MNHEY and CDR2 is SVGAGI. The CDR3 has 16 amino acids. With 2 bases removed from V and 4 bases from J, the gap between germline ends came to 15 bases. Regarding this clone: Its cognate antigen is unknown.

PCR employed 60 Vbeta and 13 Jbeta primers. The table came from immunoSEQ multiplex PCR; TCRdb's copy has only in-frame clones and leaves some out. This sample has some 200,000 clones, with around 85% found just once. The clonotype comes from a girl aged 2-15 years in good health and CMV-seronegative. The chain joins TRBV6-5 to TRBJ1-3, with D possibly TRBD1 on 6 matching bases. The material sequenced was PBMCs. In DNA form, the CDR3 reads TGTGCCAGCAGTTACGGACAGCCTGAACTGGGAAACACCATATATTTT. This gives the protein CASSYGQPELGNTIYF.